The 21 T cell receptor beta chains below were found in one sample sequenced in a study of blood T cell repertoires in COVID-19. Profiled with immunoSEQ multiplex PCR; TCRdb holds only in-frame clones, not every one. The sample contains some 200,000 clones, more than 65% of which appear only once. Sequences were obtained from peripheral blood. Source of these receptors: a human donor with acute or convalescent COVID-19. The donor label of this sample is uncertain.

The rearrangement links TRBV3-1 (or the pseudogene TRBV3-2) to TRBJ1-1; TRBD1 might be the D (6 bases). The CDR3 is made up of 13 amino acids. The V and J ends lost 1 base and 11 bases respectively, with 14 bases between them. The germline V gene has CDR1 LGHDT and CDR2 YNNKEL (reference sequence). The CDR3 DNA reads as TGTGCCAGCAGCCAAGTTGAGGGAAGGGGGGCTTTCTTT. Protein product: CASSQVEGRGAFF.

This chain joins TRBV28 and TRBJ1-3; D unclear. This CDR3 contains 14 residues. Germline assignment: CDR1 MDHEN and CDR2 SYDVKM. Trimming took off 7 bases at V and 2 bases at J, with 12 bases between the two ends. The CDR3 here is CASIPQEAGNTIYF. Here the CDR3 DNA reads TGTGCCAGCATCCCTCAGGAGGCTGGAAACACCATATATTTT. The full variable domain, in which reference TRBV28 and TRBJ1-3 provide the parts outside the CDR3, is DVKVTQSSRYLVKRTGEKVFLECVQDMDHENMFWYRQDPGLGLRLIYFSYDVKMKEKGDIPEGYSVSREKKERFSLILESASTNQTSMYLCASIPQEAGNTIYFGEGSWLTVV.

The chain uses TRBV19 and TRBJ1-2; a weak D match, TRBD1 (5 bases). Germline values: CDR1 LNHDA, CDR2 SQIVND (reference sequence). This CDR3 has 14 amino acids. V was cut by 5 bases and J by 8 bases, with 18 bases left in between. The CDR3 loop reads CASSPTTESEGYTF. DNA for the CDR3: TGTGCCAGTAGTCCGACGACAGAGTCTGAGGGCTACACCTTC.

The gene calls are TRBV5-1 and TRBJ1-2; TRBD1 agrees at 8 bases. Germline loops: CDR1 SGHRS, CDR2 YFSETQ. The CDR3 runs 15 residues. V dropped 1 base and J dropped 6; count of bases not matched to a gene: 8. The CDR3 loop reads CASSLSGGKGDGYTF. The CDR3 DNA reads TGCGCCAGCAGCTTGTCAGGGGGCAAGGGGGATGGCTACACCTTC.

This chain links TRBV5-4 with TRBJ1-1; possible D gene TRBD1, 5 bases. The CDR3 is 12 residues long. The V gene's germline CDR1 is SGHNT and CDR2 YYREEE (reference sequence). Deletions cut 3 bases from V and 8 bases from J, with 11 bases between. The CDR3 here is CASSYVGGEAFF. CDR3 coding DNA: TGTGCCAGCAGCTACGTCGGGGGGGAAGCTTTCTTT.

V gene TRBV30 combines with J gene TRBJ2-4; 8 bases are a match to TRBD1. The CDR3 sequence is 13 residues long. V dropped 2 bases and J dropped 6; count of bases not matched to a gene: 3. From germline, CDR1 is GTSNPN and CDR2 SVGIG (reference sequence). CDR3 nucleotide sequence: TGTGCCTGGAGTCCAGGGGGCGGAAACATTCAGTACTTC. It encodes CAWSPGGGNIQYF.

This rearrangement joins TRBV30 to TRBJ2-5; D might be TRBD1 (6 bases). Trimming removed 1 base at V and 5 bases at J, with 14 bases between. The V gene's germline CDR1 is GTSNPN and CDR2 SVGIG (reference sequence). The CDR3 is 14 amino acids. CDR3 DNA sequence: TGTGCCTGGAGTGCAGGGGATTTTAGGGAGACCCAGTACTTC. Residues: CAWSAGDFRETQYF.

The chain recombines TRBV28 with TRBJ1-4, with 9 bases fitting TRBD1. Germline CDR1 reads MDHEN; CDR2 reads SYDVKM. Trimming removed 4 bases from V and 7 bases from J; junction bases left unmatched: 4. The CDR3 totals 14 residues. The chain's CDR3 is CASSYTGGGEKLFF. CDR3 nucleotide sequence: TGTGCCAGCAGTTACACAGGGGGCGGTGAAAAACTGTTTTTT. Using reference TRBV28 and TRBJ1-4 for the parts outside the CDR3, the full variable domain is DVKVTQSSRYLVKRTGEKVFLECVQDMDHENMFWYRQDPGLGLRLIYFSYDVKMKEKGDIPEGYSVSREKKERFSLILESASTNQTSMYLCASSYTGGGEKLFFGSGTQLSVL.

The chain is built from TRBV29-1 and TRBJ2-1, with D possibly matching TRBD2 (6 bases). Per germline, CDR1 SQVTM and CDR2 ANQGSEA. The CDR3 covers 11 residues. Trimming removed 5 bases from V and 8 bases from J, with 10 bases in between. DNA of the CDR3: TGCAGCGTTCGGGAGAGGGATGAGCAGTTCTTC. This sequence encodes CSVRERDEQFF.

The V and J genes are TRBV7-3 and TRBJ1-3, with D perhaps matching TRBD1 (5 bases). The CDR3 loop spans 14 amino acids. Trimming left V 2 bases short and J 2 bases short, with 7 bases between. Per the germline V gene, CDR1 is SGHTA and CDR2 is FQGTGA. CDR3 in amino acids: CASSLAGPGNTIYF. The DNA of the CDR3 is TGTGCCAGCAGCTTAGCGGGACCTGGAAACACCATATATTTT.

The chain has TRBV19 and TRBJ2-7; TRBD1 matches 7 bases. Looked up from germline, CDR1 is LNHDA and CDR2 is SQIVND (reference sequence). With 4 bases clipped from V and 0 bases from J, the junction kept 9 bases outside the gene matches. This CDR3 contains 16 residues. The CDR3 nucleotides are TGTGCCAGTAGTAAATCCGGGACAGCCATCTCCTACGAGCAGTACTTC. Encoded protein: CASSKSGTAISYEQYF.

The V call is TRBV9, the J call TRBJ2-7; tentative D call: TRBD1 (6 bases). The V end lost 1 base, the J end lost 2 bases, and 10 bases lay between the germline ends. CDR1 and CDR2 from the germline V gene are SGDLS and YYNGEE. This CDR3 is built from 14 residues. The CDR3, as DNA: TGTGCCAGCAGCGTAAAGGCAGGGGCCTACGAGCAGTACTTC. Protein product: CASSVKAGAYEQYF.

This chain connects TRBV20-1 to TRBJ2-3, with a weak D call TRBD2 (6 bases). From germline, CDR1 is DFQATT and CDR2 SNEGSKA (reference sequence). Trimming took off 0 bases at V and 8 bases at J, with 6 bases between the two ends. The CDR3 consists of 11 residues. Here the CDR3 DNA reads TGCAGTGCTAGAGAGGGGGGTACGCAGTATTTT. Its translation: CSAREGGTQYF.

The chain combines TRBV11-2 with TRBJ2-2; perhaps TRBD2 as D (6 bases). Germline V gene lookup returns CDR1 SGHAT and CDR2 FQNNGV. The CDR3 runs 15 residues. V was shortened by 8 bases and J by 1 base, with 14 bases between the two germline ends. CDR3 sequence: CASGPTSMNTGELFF. The CDR3 DNA follows: TGTGCCAGCGGCCCCACTAGCATGAACACCGGGGAGCTGTTTTTT.

CDR3 region: CASSLAQGFEQFF. CDR3 nucleotide sequence: TGTGCCAGCAGCTTGGCCCAGGGGTTTGAGCAGTTCTTC. This chain joins TRBV5-4 and TRBJ2-1; tentatively, D is TRBD1 (6 bases). CDR1 SGHNT and CDR2 YYREEE come from the germline V gene (reference sequence). The germline V and J ends were trimmed by 0 bases and 9 bases, with 10 bases remaining between them. The CDR3 totals 13 residues.

The chain combines TRBV4-2 with TRBJ2-7; D may be TRBD1 (5 bases). The V and J ends lost 1 base and 7 bases respectively, with 17 bases between them. Germline V gives CDR1 LGHNA, CDR2 YNFKEQ. The CDR3 runs 15 residues. The CDR3, as DNA: TGTGCCAGCAGCCAAGCCGACAGCGCCCCTGGGGAGCAGTACTTC. It encodes CASSQADSAPGEQYF.

J is TRBJ2-1 and V is TRBV9, with 12 bases aligning to TRBD2. This CDR3 is built from 17 residues. V lost 4 bases and J lost 4; bases outside the gene matches: 9. In germline, CDR1 is SGDLS, CDR2 YYNGEE. CDR3 amino acids: CASSPTTSGRGYNEQFF. The CDR3 nucleotides are TGTGCCAGCAGCCCGACGACTAGCGGGAGAGGGTACAATGAGCAGTTCTTC.

The chain uses TRBV3-1 (or the pseudogene TRBV3-2) and TRBJ1-6; 8 bases agree with TRBD1. After removal of 2 bases from V and 9 bases from J, the junction contained 3 bases not matched to a gene. Germline lookup yields CDR1 LGHDT and CDR2 YNNKEL (reference sequence). The CDR3 totals 14 residues. In DNA, the CDR3 is TGTGCCAGCAGCCAATACAGGGGGGTTTCACCCCTCCACTTT. Translating gives CASSQYRGVSPLHF.

The gene calls are TRBV5-1 and TRBJ2-5, with D possibly matching TRBD2 (5 bases). V lost 2 bases and J lost 5, with 13 bases in between. Germline values: CDR1 SGHRS, CDR2 YFSETQ. The CDR3 runs 14 residues. The DNA of the CDR3 is TGCGCCAGCAGCTTCCGCTCCCCGGGGGAGACCCAGTACTTC. Residues: CASSFRSPGETQYF. Variable domain in full (rest from reference TRBV5-1 and TRBJ2-5): KAGVTQTPRYLIKTRGQQVTLSCSPISGHRSVSWYQQTPGQGLQFLFEYFSETQRNKGNFPGRFSGRQFSNSRSEMNVSTLELGDSALYLCASSFRSPGETQYFGPGTRLLVL.

The rearrangement joins TRBV6-1 to TRBJ1-4, with D maybe TRBD1 (5 bases). The CDR3 consists of 16 residues. V was cut by 4 bases and J by 5 bases, with 17 bases left in between. Germline CDR1 is MNHNS and CDR2 is SASEGT. The CDR3 sequence: CASSGLRWGVNEKLFF. CDR3 bases: TGTGCCAGCAGTGGCCTTCGGTGGGGCGTAAATGAAAAACTGTTTTTT.

CDR3 nucleotide sequence: TGTGCCATCCGCCGGGGAGAAAAACTGTTTTTT. It yields the protein CAIRRGEKLFF. J is TRBJ1-4 and V is TRBV19; D gene unclear. V was trimmed by 10 bases and J by 8 bases, leaving 11 bases between them. CDR3 length equals 11 residues. From germline, CDR1 is LNHDA and CDR2 SQIVND (reference sequence).